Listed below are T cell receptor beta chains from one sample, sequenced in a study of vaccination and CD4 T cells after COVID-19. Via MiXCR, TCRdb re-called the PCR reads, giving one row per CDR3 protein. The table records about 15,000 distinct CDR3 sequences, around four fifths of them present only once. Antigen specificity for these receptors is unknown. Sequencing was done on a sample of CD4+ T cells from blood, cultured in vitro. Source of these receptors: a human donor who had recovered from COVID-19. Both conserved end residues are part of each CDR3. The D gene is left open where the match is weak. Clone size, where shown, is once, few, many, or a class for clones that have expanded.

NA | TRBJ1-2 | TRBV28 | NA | TGTGCCAGCAGGAGGGTCTATGGCTACACCTTC | CASRRVYGYTF
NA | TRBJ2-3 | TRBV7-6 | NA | TGTGCCAGCAGCTTAGGGCAGCCCACAGATACGCAGTATTTT | CASSLGQPTDTQYF
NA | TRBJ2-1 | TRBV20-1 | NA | TGCAGTGCTAGGGAAGGGATCAGCTCCTACAATGAGCAGTTCTTC | CSAREGISSYNEQFF
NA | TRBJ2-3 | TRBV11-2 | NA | TGTGCCAGCAGCTCCCCCGGGGTGGATACGCAGTATTTT | CASSSPGVDTQYF
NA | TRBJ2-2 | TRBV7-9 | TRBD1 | TGTGCCAGCAGTAGGGACAGGGCGAACACCGGGGAGCTGTTTTTT | CASSRDRANTGELFF
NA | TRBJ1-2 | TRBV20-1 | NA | TGCAGTGCTAGCCGCGGGTCGTTTAGTGGCTACACCTTC | CSASRGSFSGYTF
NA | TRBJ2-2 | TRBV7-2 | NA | TGTGCCAGCACCATGTTCCGGGAGCTGTTTTTT | CASTMFRELFF
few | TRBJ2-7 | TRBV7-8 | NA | TGTGCCAGCAGCCCCCCGTCCTCCTACGAGCAGTACTTC | CASSPPSSYEQYF
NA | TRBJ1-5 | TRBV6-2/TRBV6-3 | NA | TGTGCCAGCAGTTATTCTTGGGGCAGTAAGAGGAGTAGCGTAGCCCAGCATTTT | CASSYSWGSKRSSVAQHF
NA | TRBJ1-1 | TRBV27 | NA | TGTGCCAGCAGCCCCATGGTAGGGGATGGTACTGAAGCTTTCTTT | CASSPMVGDGTEAFF
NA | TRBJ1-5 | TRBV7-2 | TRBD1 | TGTGCCAGCAGCTCGGGACAGCTAATGGGCGGCGGTCAGCCCCAGCATTTT | CASSSGQLMGGGQPQHF
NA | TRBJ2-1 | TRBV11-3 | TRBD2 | TGTGCCAGCAGCCCCCCGGGGGGGGACCAGTCCTACAATGAGCAGTTCTTC | CASSPPGGDQSYNEQFF
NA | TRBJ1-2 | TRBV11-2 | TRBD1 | TGTGCCAGCAGCTTATGGGGCCGGACAGGCAACTATGGCTACACCTTC | CASSLWGRTGNYGYTF
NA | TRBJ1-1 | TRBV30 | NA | TGTGCCTGGGGACTGGCAGCGTCCGTAGCTTTCTTT | CAWGLAASVAFF
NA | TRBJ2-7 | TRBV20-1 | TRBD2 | TGCAGTGCCCTAGGGACTAGCGGGAGGGAATCCTACGAGCAGTACTTC | CSALGTSGRESYEQYF
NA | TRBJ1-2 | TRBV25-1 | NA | TGTGCCAGCAGCGGACGGTATGGCTACACCTTC | CASSGRYGYTF
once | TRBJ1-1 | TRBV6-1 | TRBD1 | TGTGCCAGCAGGGGATGGGACAGTAAAAATGAAGCTTTCTTT | CASRGWDSKNEAFF